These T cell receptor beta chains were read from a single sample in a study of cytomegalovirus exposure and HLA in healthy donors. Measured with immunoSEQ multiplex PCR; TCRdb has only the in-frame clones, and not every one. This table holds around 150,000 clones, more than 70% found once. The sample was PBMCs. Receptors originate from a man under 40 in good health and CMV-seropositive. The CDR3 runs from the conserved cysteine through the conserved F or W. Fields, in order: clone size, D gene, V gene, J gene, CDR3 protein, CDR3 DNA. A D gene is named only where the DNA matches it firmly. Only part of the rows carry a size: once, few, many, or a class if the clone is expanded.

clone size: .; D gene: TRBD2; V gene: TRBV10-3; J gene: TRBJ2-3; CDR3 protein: CAISERVEREVTDTQYF; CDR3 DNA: TGTGCCATCAGTGAACGAGTCGAGCGGGAGGTGACAGATACGCAGTATTTT
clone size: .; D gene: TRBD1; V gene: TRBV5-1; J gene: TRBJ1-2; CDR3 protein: CASSKDGRGLVFSGYTF; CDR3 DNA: TGCGCCAGCAGCAAGGACGGCAGGGGGCTAGTTTTTAGTGGCTACACCTTC
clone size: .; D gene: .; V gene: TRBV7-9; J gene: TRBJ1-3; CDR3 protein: CASSPVGGSGNTIYF; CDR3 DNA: TGTGCCAGCAGCCCCGTCGGGGGTTCTGGAAACACCATATATTTT
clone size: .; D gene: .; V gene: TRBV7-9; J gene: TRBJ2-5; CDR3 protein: CASSLDRPQETQYF; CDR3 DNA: TGTGCCAGCAGCCTAGACAGACCTCAAGAGACCCAGTACTTC
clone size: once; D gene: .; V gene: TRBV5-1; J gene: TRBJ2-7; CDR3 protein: CASSLDGDISSYEQYF; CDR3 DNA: TGCGCCAGCAGCTTGGATGGGGACATAAGCTCCTACGAGCAGTACTTC
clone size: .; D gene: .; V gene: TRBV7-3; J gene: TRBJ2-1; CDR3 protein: CASSYPRQLVHNEQFF; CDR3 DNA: TGTGCCAGCAGCTACCCGCGACAGTTGGTCCACAATGAGCAGTTCTTC
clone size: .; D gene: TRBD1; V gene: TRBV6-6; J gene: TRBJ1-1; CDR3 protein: CASTEGAGAFF; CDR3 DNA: TGTGCCAGCACCGAGGGGGCTGGAGCTTTCTTT
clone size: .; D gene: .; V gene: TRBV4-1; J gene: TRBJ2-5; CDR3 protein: CASGGIGTGQETQYF; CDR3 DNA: TGCGCCAGCGGGGGGATCGGGACGGGACAAGAGACCCAGTACTTC
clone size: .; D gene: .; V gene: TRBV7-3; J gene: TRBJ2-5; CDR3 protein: CASSALGGQQETQYF; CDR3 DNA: TGTGCCAGCAGCGCACTGGGCGGACAGCAAGAGACCCAGTACTTC
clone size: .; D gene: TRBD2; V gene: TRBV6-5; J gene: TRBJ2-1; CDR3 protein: CASSYRRGFNEQFF; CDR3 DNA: TGTGCCAGCAGTTACAGGCGGGGGTTCAATGAGCAGTTCTTC
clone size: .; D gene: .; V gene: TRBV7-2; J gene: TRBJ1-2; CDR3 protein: CASSPYRGYDGYTF; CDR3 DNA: TGTGCCAGCAGCCCCTATCGAGGGTATGATGGCTACACCTTC
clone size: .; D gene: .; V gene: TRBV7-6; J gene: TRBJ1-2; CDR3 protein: CASSSPPYGYTF; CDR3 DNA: TGTGCCAGCAGCTCCCCTCCCTATGGCTACACCTTC
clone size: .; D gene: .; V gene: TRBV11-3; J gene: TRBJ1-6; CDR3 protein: CASSQGSYNSPLHF; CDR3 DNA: TGTGCCAGCAGCCAGGGATCCTATAATTCACCCCTCCACTTT
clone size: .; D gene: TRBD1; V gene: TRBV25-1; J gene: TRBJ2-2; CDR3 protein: CASSESRTGGGGELFF; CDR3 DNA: TGTGCCAGCAGTGAATCCCGGACAGGGGGCGGCGGGGAGCTGTTTTTT
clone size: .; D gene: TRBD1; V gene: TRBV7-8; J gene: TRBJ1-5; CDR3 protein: CASSLEGQRNQPQHF; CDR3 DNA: TGTGCCAGCAGCTTAGAGGGACAGAGAAATCAGCCCCAGCATTTT
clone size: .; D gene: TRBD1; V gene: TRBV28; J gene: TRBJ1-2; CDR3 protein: CASSLSGQYYGYTF; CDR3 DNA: TGTGCCAGCAGTTTATCGGGACAGTACTATGGCTACACCTTC
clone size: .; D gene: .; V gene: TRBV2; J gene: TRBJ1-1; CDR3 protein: CASSAQGNTEAFF; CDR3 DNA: TGTGCCAGCAGTGCCCAGGGGAACACTGAAGCTTTCTTT
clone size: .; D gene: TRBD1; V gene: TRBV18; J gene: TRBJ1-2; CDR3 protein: CASSQTGSIHGYTF; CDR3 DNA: TGTGCCAGCTCCCAGACAGGGTCGATTCATGGCTACACCTTC
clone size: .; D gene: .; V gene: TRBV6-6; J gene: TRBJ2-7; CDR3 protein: CASKPSGHSSYEQYF; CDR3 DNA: TGTGCCAGCAAACCTTCGGGACACAGCTCCTACGAGCAGTACTTC
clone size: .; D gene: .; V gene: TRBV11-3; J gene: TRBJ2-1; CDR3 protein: CASSQGATTEQFF; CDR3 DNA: TGTGCCAGCAGCCAAGGGGCAACTACCGAGCAGTTCTTC
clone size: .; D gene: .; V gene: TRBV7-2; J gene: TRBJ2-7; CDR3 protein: CASSLELEPSYEQYF; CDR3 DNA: TGTGCCAGCAGCTTAGAGCTAGAACCTTCCTACGAGCAGTACTTC
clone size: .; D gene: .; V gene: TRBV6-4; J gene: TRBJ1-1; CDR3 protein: CASSDLAGNTEAFF; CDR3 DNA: TGTGCCAGCAGTGACCTGGCGGGGAACACTGAAGCTTTCTTT
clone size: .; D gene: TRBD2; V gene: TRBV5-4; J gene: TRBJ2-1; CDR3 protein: CASSLRAGENEQFF; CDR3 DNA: TGTGCCAGCAGCTTGAGGGCGGGAGAGAATGAGCAGTTCTTC
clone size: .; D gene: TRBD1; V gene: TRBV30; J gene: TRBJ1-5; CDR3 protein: CAWSLGTGNQPQHF; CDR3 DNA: TGTGCCTGGAGCCTAGGGACAGGGAATCAGCCCCAGCATTTT
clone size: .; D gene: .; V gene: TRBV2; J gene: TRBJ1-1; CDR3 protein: CASRGGDGTEAFF; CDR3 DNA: TGTGCCAGCAGGGGGGGGGATGGCACTGAAGCTTTCTTT
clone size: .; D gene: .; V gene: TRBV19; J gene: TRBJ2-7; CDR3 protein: CASSIRRGPYEQYF; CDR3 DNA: TGTGCCAGTAGTATTCGGCGGGGCCCCTACGAGCAGTACTTC
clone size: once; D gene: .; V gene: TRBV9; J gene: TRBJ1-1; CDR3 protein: CASSGRKGGARTEAFF; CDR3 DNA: TGTGCCAGCAGCGGCCGTAAGGGGGGGGCGCGCACTGAAGCTTTCTTT
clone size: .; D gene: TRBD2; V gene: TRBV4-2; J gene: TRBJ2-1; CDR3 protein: CASSQEGTSGYNEQFF; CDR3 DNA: TGTGCCAGCAGCCAAGAAGGGACTAGCGGCTACAATGAGCAGTTCTTC
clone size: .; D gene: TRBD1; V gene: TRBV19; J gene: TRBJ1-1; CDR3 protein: CASSQGDEGTEAFF; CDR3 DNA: TGTGCCAGTAGCCAGGGGGATGAGGGCACTGAAGCTTTCTTT
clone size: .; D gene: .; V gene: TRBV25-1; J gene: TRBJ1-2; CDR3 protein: CASSARGSPYGYTF; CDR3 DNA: TGTGCCAGCAGCGCCAGGGGTTCTCCCTATGGCTACACCTTC
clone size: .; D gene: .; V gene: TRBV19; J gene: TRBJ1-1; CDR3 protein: CASSYRDTEAFF; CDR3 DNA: TGTGCCAGTAGTTACAGGGACACTGAAGCTTTCTTT
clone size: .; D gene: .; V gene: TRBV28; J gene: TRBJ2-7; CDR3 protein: CASSPLLTLYEQYF; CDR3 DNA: TGTGCCAGCAGTCCTCTTCTAACCTTGTACGAGCAGTACTTC
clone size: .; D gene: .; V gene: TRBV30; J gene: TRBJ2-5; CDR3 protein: CAWGPGEGIQETQYF; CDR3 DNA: TGTGCCTGGGGCCCGGGGGAAGGGATCCAAGAGACCCAGTACTTC
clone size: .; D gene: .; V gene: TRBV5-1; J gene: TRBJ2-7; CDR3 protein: CASSLAGESGPTYEQYF; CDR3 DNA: TGCGCCAGCAGCTTGGCCGGTGAGAGCGGCCCTACCTACGAGCAGTACTTC
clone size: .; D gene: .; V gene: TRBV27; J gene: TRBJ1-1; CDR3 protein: CASSFAQNTEAFF; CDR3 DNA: TGTGCCAGCAGTTTCGCACAGAACACTGAAGCTTTCTTT
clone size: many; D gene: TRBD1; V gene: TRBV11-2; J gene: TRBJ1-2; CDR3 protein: CASSPAQGGHGYTF; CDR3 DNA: TGTGCCAGCAGCCCGGCCCAGGGGGGCCATGGCTACACCTTC